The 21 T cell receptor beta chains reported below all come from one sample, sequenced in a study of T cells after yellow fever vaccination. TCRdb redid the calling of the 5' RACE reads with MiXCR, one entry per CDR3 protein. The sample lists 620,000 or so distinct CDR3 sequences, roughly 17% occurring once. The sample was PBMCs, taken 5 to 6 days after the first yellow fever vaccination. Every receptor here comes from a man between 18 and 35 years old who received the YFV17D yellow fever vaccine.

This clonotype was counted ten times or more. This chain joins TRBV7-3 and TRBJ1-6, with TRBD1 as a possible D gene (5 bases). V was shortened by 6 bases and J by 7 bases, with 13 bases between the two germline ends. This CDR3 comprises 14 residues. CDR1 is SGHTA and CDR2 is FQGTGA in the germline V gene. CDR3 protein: CASSHGTWNSPLHF. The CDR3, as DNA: TGTGCCAGCAGTCATGGGACGTGGAATTCACCCCTCCACTTT.

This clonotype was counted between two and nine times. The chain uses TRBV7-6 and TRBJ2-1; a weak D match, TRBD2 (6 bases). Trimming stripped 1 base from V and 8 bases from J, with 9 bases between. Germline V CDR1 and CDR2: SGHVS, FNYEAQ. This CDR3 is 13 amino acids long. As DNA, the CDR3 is TGTGCCAGCAGCTTAGTGCCGGGGGATGAGCAGTTCTTC. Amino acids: CASSLVPGDEQFF.

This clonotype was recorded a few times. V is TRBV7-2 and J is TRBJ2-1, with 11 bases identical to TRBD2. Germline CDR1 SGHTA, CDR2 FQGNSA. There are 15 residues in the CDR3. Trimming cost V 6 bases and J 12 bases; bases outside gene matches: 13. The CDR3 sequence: CASSQLAGAGRGQFF. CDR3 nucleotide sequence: TGTGCCAGCAGTCAACTAGCGGGGGCCGGACGGGGGCAGTTCTTC.

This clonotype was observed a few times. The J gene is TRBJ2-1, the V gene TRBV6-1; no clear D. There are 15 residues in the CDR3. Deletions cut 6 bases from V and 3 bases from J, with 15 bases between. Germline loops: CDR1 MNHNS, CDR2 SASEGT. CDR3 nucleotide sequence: TGTGCCAGCAGGATCAGCTGGCCAGGCTACAATGAGCAGTTCTTC. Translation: CASRISWPGYNEQFF.

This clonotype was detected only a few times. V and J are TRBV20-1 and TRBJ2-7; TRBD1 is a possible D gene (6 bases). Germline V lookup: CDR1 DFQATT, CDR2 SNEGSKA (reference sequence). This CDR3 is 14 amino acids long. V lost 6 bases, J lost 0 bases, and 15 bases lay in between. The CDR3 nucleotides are TGCAGTGCAGCCGGGACAAAGAGCTCCTACGAGCAGTACGTC. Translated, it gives CSAAGTKSSYEQYV.

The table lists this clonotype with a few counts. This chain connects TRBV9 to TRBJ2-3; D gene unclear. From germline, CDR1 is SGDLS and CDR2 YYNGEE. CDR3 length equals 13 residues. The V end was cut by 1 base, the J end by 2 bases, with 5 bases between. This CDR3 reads CASSVSTTDTQYF. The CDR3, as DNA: TGTGCCAGCAGCGTATCTACCACAGATACGCAGTATTTT.

The CDR3 reads CASSAAGSYEQYF. CDR3 nucleotide sequence: TGTGCCAGCAGTGCAGCAGGTTCCTACGAGCAGTACTTC. The chain uses TRBV25-1 and TRBJ2-7; no clear D. V shed 4 bases and J shed 1 base, with 8 bases lying between them. CDR3 length equals 13 residues. Per germline, CDR1 MGHDK and CDR2 SYGVNS.

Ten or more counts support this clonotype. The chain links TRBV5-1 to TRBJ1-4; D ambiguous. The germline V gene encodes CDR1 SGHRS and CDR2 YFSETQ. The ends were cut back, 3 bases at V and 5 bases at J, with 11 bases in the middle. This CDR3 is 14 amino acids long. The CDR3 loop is CASSSALGNEKLFF. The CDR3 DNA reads TGCGCCAGCAGCTCGGCCTTGGGGAATGAAAAACTGTTTTTT.

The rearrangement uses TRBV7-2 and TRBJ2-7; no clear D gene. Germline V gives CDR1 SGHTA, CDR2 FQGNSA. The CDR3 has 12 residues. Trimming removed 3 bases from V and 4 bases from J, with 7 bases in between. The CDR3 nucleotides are TGTGCCAGCAGCTTGGGAAGATACGAGCAGTACGTC. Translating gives CASSLGRYEQYV.

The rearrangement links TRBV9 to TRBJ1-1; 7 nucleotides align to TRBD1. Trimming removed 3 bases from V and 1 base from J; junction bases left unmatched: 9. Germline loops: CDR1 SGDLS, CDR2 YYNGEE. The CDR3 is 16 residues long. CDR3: CASSAEGAGTNTEAFF. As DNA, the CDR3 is TGTGCCAGCAGCGCGGAGGGGGCAGGTACGAACACTGAAGCTTTCTTT.

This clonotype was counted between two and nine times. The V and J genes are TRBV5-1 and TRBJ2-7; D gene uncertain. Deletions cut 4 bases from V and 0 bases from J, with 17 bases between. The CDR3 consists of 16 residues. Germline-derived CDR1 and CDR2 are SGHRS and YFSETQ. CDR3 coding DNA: TGCGCCAGCAGCCGCTGGGCGAGTTCGAGCTCCTACGAGCAGTACTTC. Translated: CASSRWASSSSYEQYF.

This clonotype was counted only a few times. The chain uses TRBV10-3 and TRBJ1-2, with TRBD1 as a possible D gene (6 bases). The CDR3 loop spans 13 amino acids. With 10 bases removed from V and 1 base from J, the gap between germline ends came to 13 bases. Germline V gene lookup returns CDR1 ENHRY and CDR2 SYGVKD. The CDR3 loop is CATRQELNYGYTF. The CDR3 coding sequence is TGTGCCACCAGACAGGAGCTTAACTATGGCTACACCTTC.

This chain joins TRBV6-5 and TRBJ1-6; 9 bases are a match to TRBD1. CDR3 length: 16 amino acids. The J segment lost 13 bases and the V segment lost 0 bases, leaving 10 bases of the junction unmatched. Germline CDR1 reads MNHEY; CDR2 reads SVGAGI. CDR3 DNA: TGTGCCAGCAGTTACTCAAGTCCCGGGACAGGGTTTCCCCTCCACTTT. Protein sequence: CASSYSSPGTGFPLHF.

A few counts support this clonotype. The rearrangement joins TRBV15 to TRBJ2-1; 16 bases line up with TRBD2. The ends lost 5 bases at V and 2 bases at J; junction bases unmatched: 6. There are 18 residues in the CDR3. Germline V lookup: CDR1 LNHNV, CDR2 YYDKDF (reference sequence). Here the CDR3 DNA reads TGTGCCACCAGCGGACCGGGACTAGCGGGGGGGGCCTACAATGAGCAGTTCTTC. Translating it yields CATSGPGLAGGAYNEQFF.

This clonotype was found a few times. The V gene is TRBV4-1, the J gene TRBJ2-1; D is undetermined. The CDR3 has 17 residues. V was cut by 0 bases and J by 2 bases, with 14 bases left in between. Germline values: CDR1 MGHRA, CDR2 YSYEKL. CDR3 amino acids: CASSQDRGAQTYNEQFF. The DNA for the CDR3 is TGCGCCAGCAGCCAAGATAGAGGCGCACAAACCTACAATGAGCAGTTCTTC.

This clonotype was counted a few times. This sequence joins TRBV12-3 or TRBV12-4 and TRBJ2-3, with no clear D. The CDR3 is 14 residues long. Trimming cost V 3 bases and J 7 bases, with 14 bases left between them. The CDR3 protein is CASSFRTSSYTQYF. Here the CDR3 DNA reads TGTGCCAGCAGTTTTAGGACCTCGTCGTATACGCAGTATTTT.

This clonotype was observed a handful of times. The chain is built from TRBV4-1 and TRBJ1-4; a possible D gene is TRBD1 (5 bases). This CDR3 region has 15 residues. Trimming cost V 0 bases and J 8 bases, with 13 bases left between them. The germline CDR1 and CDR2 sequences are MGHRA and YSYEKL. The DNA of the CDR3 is TGCGCCAGCAGCCAAGACGAGGGGATGGAAGAAAAACTGTTTTTT. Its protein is CASSQDEGMEEKLFF.

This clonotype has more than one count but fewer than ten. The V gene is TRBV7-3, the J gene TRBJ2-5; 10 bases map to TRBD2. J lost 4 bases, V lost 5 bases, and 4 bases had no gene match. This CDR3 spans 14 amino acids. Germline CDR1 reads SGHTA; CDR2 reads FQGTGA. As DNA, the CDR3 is TGTGCCAGCAGCCCACTAGCGGGGTTAGAGACCCAGTACTTC. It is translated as CASSPLAGLETQYF.

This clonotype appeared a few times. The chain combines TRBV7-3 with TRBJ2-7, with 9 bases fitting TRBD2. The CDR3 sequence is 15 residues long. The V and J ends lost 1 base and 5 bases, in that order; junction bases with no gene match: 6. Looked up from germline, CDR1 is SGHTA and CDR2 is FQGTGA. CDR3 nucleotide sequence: TGTGCCAGCAGCTTAAGCGGGGGGGCCGGAGACGAGCAGTACTTC. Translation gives CASSLSGGAGDEQYF. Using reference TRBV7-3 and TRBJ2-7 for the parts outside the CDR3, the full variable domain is GAGVSQTPSNKVTEKGKYVELRCDPISGHTALYWYRQSLGQGPEFLIYFQGTGAADDSGLPNDRFFAVRPEGSVSTLKIQRTERGDSAVYLCASSLSGGAGDEQYFGPGTRLTVT.

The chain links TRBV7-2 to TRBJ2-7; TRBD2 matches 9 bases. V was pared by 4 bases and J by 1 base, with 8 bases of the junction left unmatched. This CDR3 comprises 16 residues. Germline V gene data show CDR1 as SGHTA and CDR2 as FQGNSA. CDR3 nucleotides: TGTGCCAGCAGCTACCTAGCGGGGTTCTATTCCTACGAGCAGTACTTC. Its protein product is CASSYLAGFYSYEQYF.

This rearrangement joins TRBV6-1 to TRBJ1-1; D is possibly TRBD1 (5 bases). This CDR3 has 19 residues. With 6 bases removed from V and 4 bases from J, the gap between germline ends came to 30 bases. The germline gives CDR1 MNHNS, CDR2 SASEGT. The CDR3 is CASSKTGIFAQTGGTEAFF. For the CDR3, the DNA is TGTGCCAGCAGCAAAACGGGTATATTCGCGCAGACTGGGGGCACTGAAGCTTTCTTT.